This TCR beta chain originates from a study of synovial regulatory T cells in juvenile arthritis. General study results and limits: Blood Treg cells that were inflammation-associated showed lower TCR diversity than other blood Treg cells. iaTreg TCR repertoires were largely private across patients and partially overlapped synovial Teff and blood CPL. CDR3 overlap with synovial Tregs was higher for iaTregs than other blood Tregs.

Looked up from germline, CDR1 is SGHAT and CDR2 is FQNNGV. There are 14 residues in the CDR3. DNA is not on record. Note on this clone: Its specificity is not known.

Method: immunoSEQ multiplex PCR; TCRdb's copy keeps in-frame clones and lacks some. This sample's table reports 7,500 to 10,000 clones. The rearrangement links TRBV11-2 to TRBJ1-2. Sequencing was carried out using Treg cells from blood. Subset defined: remaining (HLA-DR-negative) circulating blood Treg cells. The receptor was derived from a donor younger than 30 with juvenile idiopathic arthritis. CDR3 residues: CASSLGRGNYGYTF.